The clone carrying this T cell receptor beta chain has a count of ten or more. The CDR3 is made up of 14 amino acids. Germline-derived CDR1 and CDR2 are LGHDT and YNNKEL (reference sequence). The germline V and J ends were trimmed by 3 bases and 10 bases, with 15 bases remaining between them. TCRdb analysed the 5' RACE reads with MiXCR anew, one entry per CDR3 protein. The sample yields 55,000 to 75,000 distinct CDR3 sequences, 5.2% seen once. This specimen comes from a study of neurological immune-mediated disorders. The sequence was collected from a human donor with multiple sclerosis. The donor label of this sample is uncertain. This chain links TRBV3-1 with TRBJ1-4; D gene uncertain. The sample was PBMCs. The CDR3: CASSQFTGSGKLFF. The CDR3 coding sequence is TGTGCCAGCAGCCAGTTCACCGGCTCCGGAAAACTGTTTTTT.